This T cell receptor (beta chain) derives from a study of blood T cell repertoires in COVID-19. Whole-study context: Acute-phase and convalescent COVID-19 samples originated in the United States, Italy and Spain.

Ages ranged from about 18 to 100 years, with residence in fewer than 25 US areas. Authors' processing steps: Estimation of nucleated cell counts was performed using reference gene primer amplification. Profiled with immunoSEQ multiplex PCR; TCRdb holds only in-frame clones, not every one. The DNA gave D and trimming, while V, J and clone size come from that table. The sample records fewer than 400,000 clones, approximately 84% being singletons. The receptor was derived from a man aged 25-40 years who had recovered from COVID-19. The sequenced material came from PBMCs or T cells enriched from blood (not recorded which).

The CDR3 coding sequence is TGTGCCAGCAGCTTGGGCCAGGGGATAGCTAACTATGGCTACACCTTC. This translates into CASSLGQGIANYGYTF. V usage is TRBV5-5 and J usage is TRBJ1-2, with D possibly TRBD1 on 6 matching bases. The CDR3 covers 16 residues. V lost 0 bases and J 0 bases, leaving 12 bases between the germline ends. CDR1 is SGHKS, CDR2 YYEKEE, per germline (reference sequence). Variable domain in full (rest from reference TRBV5-5 and TRBJ1-2): DAGVTQSPTHLIKTRGQQVTLRCSPISGHKSVSWYQQVLGQGPQFIFQYYEKEERGRGNFPDRFSARQFPNYSSELNVNALLLGDSALYLCASSLGQGIANYGYTFGSGTRLTVV.